This T cell receptor (beta chain) is drawn from a study of OX40 agonist ivuxolimab in advanced cancers. About the research overall: Patients were given ivuxolimab, an antibody that agonizes OX40 (CD134). Head and neck, renal cell, melanoma or hepatocellular carcinoma were the cancers that dose-escalation patients had. Three patients got partial responses; one had hepatocellular carcinoma and two had cutaneous melanoma. Study-wide findings and caveats: Clones of CD4+ and CD8+ blood T cells grew by week 6 at doses of 0.1 to 3.0 mg/kg.

The assay was immunoSEQ multiplex PCR, and TCRdb's table has in-frame clones only and misses some. This sample has under 100,000 clones, with over 80% found just once. Trimming took 5 bases from V and 8 from J, leaving 17 bases between them. This CDR3 has 14 residues. The V gene's germline CDR1 is LNHDA and CDR2 SQIVND (reference sequence). Concerning this clone: Its cognate antigen is unknown.

The source is an adult with an advanced solid tumor such as melanoma, head and neck, liver or kidney cancer. The chain has TRBV19 and TRBJ2-3; D possibly corresponds to TRBD1 (5 bases). This specimen was CD4+ or CD8+ T cells sorted from blood, taken in a trial of the OX40 agonist ivuxolimab. The CDR3 DNA reads TGTGCCAGTAGTTCGGACACTGCCCCGGGTACGCAGTATTTT. This encodes CASSSDTAPGTQYF.